A single sample gave rise to the 27 T cell receptor beta chains below, sequenced in a study of CD8 T cell repertoires and HIV-1 epitope variants. No antigen is known for these receptors. The table came from immunoSEQ multiplex PCR; TCRdb's copy has only in-frame clones and leaves some out. The profile shows 5,000 or so clones, about 71% of them singletons. Sequenced: cultured CD8+ T cells derived from PBMCs. The source is a male donor with HIV.

The chain joins TRBV30 to TRBJ1-1; no clear D. CDR1 GTSNPN and CDR2 SVGIG come from the germline V gene (reference sequence). There are 13 residues in the CDR3. V was shortened by 3 bases and J by 4 bases, with 12 bases between the two germline ends. DNA of the CDR3: TGTGCCTGGAGGGGGTGGGCATCCACTGAAGCTTTCTTT. The encoded protein is CAWRGWASTEAFF.

The CDR3 sequence is CASSSWTGESGNTIYF. For the CDR3, the DNA is TGTGCCAGCAGTTCGTGGACAGGAGAATCTGGAAACACCATATATTTT. The genes are TRBV28 and TRBJ1-3, with 7 bases aligning to TRBD1. CDR3 length: 16 residues. Germline V gives CDR1 MDHEN, CDR2 SYDVKM. The junction had 7 bases not matched to a gene; V was cut back by 4 bases and J by 1 base. Full variable domain (remainder filled in from reference TRBV28 and TRBJ1-3): DVKVTQSSRYLVKRTGEKVFLECVQDMDHENMFWYRQDPGLGLRLIYFSYDVKMKEKGDIPEGYSVSREKKERFSLILESASTNQTSMYLCASSSWTGESGNTIYFGEGSWLTVV.

The CDR3 DNA is TGTGCCAGCAGCCCGTCATGGGTGTCCCAAGAGACCCAGTACTTC. This translates into CASSPSWVSQETQYF. The chain recombines TRBV5-4 with TRBJ2-5; D uncertain. The CDR3 is 15 residues long. CDR1 is SGHNT and CDR2 is YYREEE in the germline V gene (reference sequence). Trimming shortened V by 4 bases and J by 1 base, and 14 bases separated the two germline ends.

This chain uses TRBV19 with TRBJ2-3; D unresolved. The length of the CDR3 is 14 residues. In germline, CDR1 is LNHDA, CDR2 SQIVND (reference sequence). Trimming shortened V by 3 bases and J by 2 bases, and 9 bases separated the two germline ends. CDR3 sequence reads: CASSIWAATDTQYF. CDR3 coding DNA: TGTGCCAGTAGTATCTGGGCAGCCACAGATACGCAGTATTTT.

The gene calls are TRBV11-2 and TRBJ2-7, with 7 bases aligning to TRBD2. The trim removed 1 base at V and 2 bases at J, leaving 5 bases unmatched. Germline CDR1 is SGHAT and CDR2 is FQNNGV. This CDR3 is 15 amino acids long. This CDR3 reads CASSLVGRGTYEQYF. Written as DNA, the CDR3 is TGTGCCAGCAGCTTAGTCGGGCGGGGGACCTACGAGCAGTACTTC. Complete variable domain (other parts from reference TRBV11-2 and TRBJ2-7): EAGVAQSPRYKIIEKRQSVAFWCNPISGHATLYWYQQILGQGPKLLIQFQNNGVVDDSQLPKDRFSAERLKGVDSTLKIQPAKLEDSAVYLCASSLVGRGTYEQYFGPGTRLTVT.

V and J are TRBV7-3 and TRBJ2-1, with D possibly matching TRBD1 (5 bases). V lost 6 bases and J 0 bases, leaving 12 bases between the germline ends. Germline values: CDR1 SGHTA, CDR2 FQGTGA. This CDR3 contains 15 residues. CDR3 DNA sequence: TGTGCCAGCAGTTGGAGACAGAGCTCCTACAATGAGCAGTTCTTC. This codes for CASSWRQSSYNEQFF.

This chain joins TRBV28 and TRBJ1-1; D is unclear. The V end was cut by 8 bases, the J end by 2 bases, with 6 bases between. The CDR3 loop spans 11 amino acids. Germline loops: CDR1 MDHEN, CDR2 SYDVKM. CDR3 nucleotides: TGTGCCAGCGAACTAAACACTGAAGCTTTCTTT. Protein sequence: CASELNTEAFF.

The chain recombines TRBV7-9 with TRBJ2-7; 8 bases are shared with TRBD1. CDR3 length equals 16 residues. Germline CDR1 reads SEHNR; CDR2 reads FQNEAQ (reference sequence). The junction had 14 bases not matched to a gene; V was cut back by 3 bases and J by 7 bases. The CDR3 here is CASSFAAETGAGEQYF. In DNA form, the CDR3 reads TGTGCCAGCAGCTTCGCCGCCGAGACAGGGGCGGGGGAGCAGTACTTC. Based on the CDR3 plus reference TRBV7-9 and TRBJ2-7, the full variable domain is DTGVSQNPRHKITKRGQNVTFRCDPISEHNRLYWYRQTLGQGPEFLTYFQNEAQLEKSRLLSDRFSAERPKGSFSTLEIQRTEQGDSAMYLCASSFAAETGAGEQYFGPGTRLTVT.

The rearrangement links TRBV28 to TRBJ1-2; tentative D call: TRBD1 (5 bases). CDR1 is MDHEN and CDR2 is SYDVKM in the germline V gene. The CDR3 is 12 amino acids. V was trimmed by 4 bases and J by 8 bases, leaving 11 bases between them. The CDR3 is CASSSVGGGYTF. The DNA for the CDR3 is TGTGCCAGCAGTTCGGTCGGGGGGGGCTACACCTTC.

This chain uses TRBV18 with TRBJ1-5; D gene unclear. Trimming cost V 1 base and J 4 bases, with 5 bases left between them. Germline V gene sequence: CDR1 KGHSH, CDR2 LQKENI. The CDR3 runs to 13 residues. This CDR3 is CASSPQGNQPQHF. DNA of the CDR3: TGTGCCAGCTCACCACAGGGAAATCAGCCCCAGCATTTT.

This clone was counted only a few times. V and J are TRBV7-9 and TRBJ2-7, with TRBD2 identical over 11 bases. The trim removed 5 bases at V and 3 bases at J, leaving 3 bases unmatched. Germline CDR1 and CDR2: SEHNR and FQNEAQ (reference sequence). The CDR3 sequence is 14 residues long. In DNA form, the CDR3 reads TGTGCCAGCAGCCCGACTAGCGGGATCTACGAGCAGTACTTC. It codes for CASSPTSGIYEQYF.

This clone showed up just a few times. The J gene is TRBJ1-1, the V gene TRBV4-3; no clear D. Germline V CDR1 and CDR2: LGHNA, YSLEER. This CDR3 has 18 residues. The ends were cut back, 0 bases at V and 2 bases at J, with 19 bases in the middle. The CDR3 loop is CASSQEEGDHGPNTEAFF. The CDR3, as DNA: TGCGCCAGCAGCCAAGAAGAAGGAGATCACGGACCAAACACTGAAGCTTTCTTT.

The chain is built from TRBV15 and TRBJ1-5, with D hard to call. V lost 0 bases, J lost 6 bases, and 6 bases lay in between. Per germline, CDR1 LNHNV and CDR2 YYDKDF (reference sequence). The CDR3 has 13 residues. The CDR3 loop reads CATSRDRIQPQHF. The CDR3 DNA reads TGTGCCACCAGCAGAGATAGAATTCAGCCCCAGCATTTT.

This clone has only a few counts. The rearrangement uses TRBV5-4 and TRBJ1-2; D might be TRBD1 (5 bases). The length of the CDR3 is 13 residues. Germline V gene lookup returns CDR1 SGHNT and CDR2 YYREEE (reference sequence). Trimming cost V 5 bases and J 7 bases, with 15 bases left between them. The CDR3 bases are TGTGCCAGCAGTCTGGGGGTACAGCTTGGCTACACCTTC. Translating it yields CASSLGVQLGYTF.

J is TRBJ2-7 and V is TRBV4-2; possible D gene TRBD1, 6 bases. V lost 6 bases and J 6 bases, leaving 12 bases between the germline ends. From germline, CDR1 is LGHNA and CDR2 YNFKEQ. This CDR3 spans 12 amino acids. The CDR3 sequence is CASSPTGSEQYF. DNA for the CDR3: TGTGCCAGCAGTCCGACAGGAAGCGAGCAGTACTTC.

The rearrangement joins TRBV27 to TRBJ2-5; possible D gene TRBD2, 5 bases. The DNA end is a closer match to TRBJ2-7, so the J assignment may be wrong. Germline V gene lookup returns CDR1 MNHEY and CDR2 SMNVEV (reference sequence). The CDR3 has 15 amino acids. CDR3 bases: TGTGCCAGCAGTTTAGGGCAGTCGGGAACCTACGAGCAGTACTTC. Amino acids: CASSLGQSGTYEQYF.

The chain uses TRBV6-1 and TRBJ2-1, with 7 bases fitting TRBD2. V shed 10 bases and J 8 bases; nucleotides not matched to a gene: 2. The CDR3 has 10 amino acids. From germline, CDR1 is MNHNS and CDR2 SASEGT. The DNA for the CDR3 is TGTGCCACCGGGGGGTATGAGCAGTTCTTC. Its translation is CATGGYEQFF.

This clone occurred a few times. This rearrangement joins TRBV19 to TRBJ1-1; D gene unclear. Germline CDR1 and CDR2: LNHDA and SQIVND (reference sequence). The CDR3 is 12 residues long. V shed 3 bases and J shed 1 base, with 3 bases lying between them. CDR3: CASSIPNTEAFF. Here the CDR3 DNA reads TGTGCCAGTAGTATCCCGAACACTGAAGCTTTCTTT.

The chain uses TRBV21-1 and TRBJ1-2; the D call TRBD1 from the table was never checked on the DNA. TRBV21-1 is assigned pseudogene status. The CDR3 runs to 12 residues. The DNA for the CDR3 is TGTGCCAGCAGCAAACCCCTGGGCTTATACACCTTC. It is translated as CASSKPLGLYTF.

The genes are TRBV30 and TRBJ1-4, with D possibly matching TRBD1 (6 bases). The CDR3 has 15 residues. V was trimmed by 4 bases and J by 7 bases, leaving 19 bases between them. Germline CDR1 is GTSNPN and CDR2 is SVGIG (reference sequence). The CDR3 spells CAWTDRQVVPEKLFF. The CDR3 DNA follows: TGTGCCTGGACCGACCGACAGGTTGTCCCTGAAAAACTGTTTTTT. The full variable domain, rest sourced from reference TRBV30 and TRBJ1-4, is SQTIHQWPATLVQPVGSPLSLECTVEGTSNPNLYWYRQAAGRGLQLLFYSVGIGQISSEVPQNLSASRPQDRQFILSSKKLLLSDSGFYLCAWTDRQVVPEKLFFGSGTQLSVL.

The V and J genes are TRBV6-6 and TRBJ1-5; D is undetermined. The germline V gene has CDR1 MNHNY and CDR2 SVGAGI (reference sequence). Trimming took 4 bases from V and 4 from J, leaving 8 bases between them. The CDR3 runs to 13 residues. The CDR3 DNA reads as TGTGCCAGCAGTTTCGCAGAGAATCAGCCCCAGCATTTT. Encoded protein: CASSFAENQPQHF.

This chain links TRBV1 with TRBJ1-5; the table's D gene call, TRBD1, was not cross checked with the DNA. TRBV1 is reported as a pseudogene. The CDR3 is 20 residues long. This CDR3 is CTSSQDLPHGLRVGNQPQHF. CDR3 sequence (DNA): TGCACCAGCAGCCAAGATCTTCCTCACGGCCTCAGGGTGGGCAATCAGCCCCAGCATTTT.

The V gene is TRBV29-1, the J gene TRBJ2-2; possibly TRBD1 for D (5 bases). V gave up 1 base and J gave up 4 bases, with 25 bases separating them. From germline, CDR1 is SQVTM and CDR2 ANQGSEA. The CDR3 consists of 19 residues. The CDR3 protein is CSVEVVTGWDTMSTGELFF. As DNA, the CDR3 is TGCAGCGTTGAAGTCGTTACAGGTTGGGATACAATGTCCACCGGGGAGCTGTTTTTT.

CDR3 sequence reads: CASSRREALEQYF. CDR3 sequence (DNA): TGTGCCAGCAGCCGCAGAGAGGCCCTCGAGCAGTACTTC. The chain uses TRBV7-6 and TRBJ2-7; D is unclear. CDR3 length equals 13 residues. Germline CDR1 reads SGHVS; CDR2 reads FNYEAQ. V was cut by 5 bases and J by 6 bases, with 14 bases left in between.

In its sample, this clone was seen a few times. The V call is TRBV4-3, the J call TRBJ2-6; 9 positions match TRBD1. CDR1 is LGHNA, CDR2 YSLEER, per germline. There are 16 residues in the CDR3. The ends lost 3 bases at V and 0 bases at J; junction bases unmatched: 0. CDR3 bases: TGCGCCAGCAGCCAGACAGGGGGCTCTGGGGCCAACGTCCTGACTTTC. Its protein is CASSQTGGSGANVLTF.

This rearrangement joins TRBV4-1 to TRBJ1-1; 9 bases are shared with TRBD1. Germline V gene data show CDR1 as MGHRA and CDR2 as YSYEKL. Germline trimming cut 0 bases from V and 4 bases from J; bases unmatched to any gene: 6. The CDR3 spans 16 residues. CDR3 protein: CASSQDGTGLGTEAFF. The CDR3 coding sequence is TGCGCCAGCAGCCAAGATGGGACAGGGTTGGGCACTGAAGCTTTCTTT.

This rearrangement joins TRBV4-3 to TRBJ2-7; TRBD1 matches at 10 bases. CDR1 is LGHNA, CDR2 YSLEER, per germline. The CDR3 loop spans 16 amino acids. V was clipped by 3 bases and J by 3 bases; unmatched bases: 8. The CDR3, as DNA: TGCGCCAGCAGCCAGTCGGGGACAGGGGAAGTCTACGAGCAGTACTTC. Its translation is CASSQSGTGEVYEQYF.